Listed below are T cell receptor beta chains from one sample, sequenced in a study of PD-1 blockade in mismatch repair-deficient tumors. Repertoires were generated with immunoSEQ multiplex PCR, while TCRdb's copy carries only in-frame clones and drops some. This sample has tens of thousands of clones, with approximately 78% found just once. Source: peripheral blood, taken 4 weeks after starting pembrolizumab. The receptors were sampled from an adult with mismatch repair-deficient cancer. CDR3s include the opening cysteine and the closing phenylalanine or tryptophan. The order of the fields is J gene, V gene, CDR3 length, clone size, D gene, CDR3 protein, CDR3 DNA. The D gene is left open where the match is weak. A row's size may be missing; if present it is once, few, many or a size class.

J gene: TRBJ2-7
V gene: TRBV19
CDR3 length: 14
clone size: -
D gene: TRBD1
CDR3 protein: CASSIVRGPYEQYF
CDR3 DNA: TGTGCCAGTAGTATAGTCAGGGGGCCCTACGAGCAGTACTTC

J gene: TRBJ2-5
V gene: TRBV11-3
CDR3 length: 17
clone size: -
D gene: -
CDR3 protein: CASSLVGGADPRETQYF
CDR3 DNA: TGTGCCAGCAGCTTAGTGGGTGGGGCCGATCCCCGGGAGACCCAGTACTTC

J gene: TRBJ2-1
V gene: TRBV29-1
CDR3 length: 14
clone size: once
D gene: -
CDR3 protein: CSVVISPLYNEQFF
CDR3 DNA: TGCAGCGTGGTAATCTCACCACTATACAATGAGCAGTTCTTC

J gene: TRBJ2-7
V gene: TRBV5-4
CDR3 length: 13
clone size: -
D gene: TRBD1
CDR3 protein: CASSFDRAGEQYF
CDR3 DNA: TGTGCCAGCAGCTTTGACAGGGCTGGAGAGCAGTACTTC

J gene: TRBJ2-3
V gene: TRBV2
CDR3 length: 11
clone size: -
D gene: -
CDR3 protein: CASTEADTQYF
CDR3 DNA: TGTGCCAGCACGGAGGCAGATACGCAGTATTTT

J gene: TRBJ2-7
V gene: TRBV18
CDR3 length: 16
clone size: -
D gene: TRBD2
CDR3 protein: CASSQNSGSPAYEQYF
CDR3 DNA: TGTGCCAGCTCACAAAATAGCGGGAGTCCCGCGTACGAGCAGTACTTC

J gene: TRBJ2-7
V gene: TRBV28
CDR3 length: 11
clone size: -
D gene: -
CDR3 protein: CASSLGNEQYF
CDR3 DNA: TGTGCCAGCAGTTTAGGGAACGAGCAGTACTTC

J gene: TRBJ1-5
V gene: TRBV18
CDR3 length: 15
clone size: -
D gene: -
CDR3 protein: CASSPRAGGNQPQHF
CDR3 DNA: TGTGCCAGCTCACCCCGAGCGGGGGGCAATCAGCCCCAGCATTTT

J gene: TRBJ2-5
V gene: TRBV2
CDR3 length: 13
clone size: few
D gene: -
CDR3 protein: CASSVRQQETQYF
CDR3 DNA: TGTGCCAGCAGTGTGAGGCAGCAAGAGACCCAGTACTTC

J gene: TRBJ2-7
V gene: TRBV7-9
CDR3 length: 11
clone size: -
D gene: -
CDR3 protein: CASSFSGEQYF
CDR3 DNA: TGTGCCAGCAGCTTCAGCGGGGAGCAGTACTTC

J gene: TRBJ1-4
V gene: TRBV7-2
CDR3 length: 14
clone size: once
D gene: -
CDR3 protein: CASSLEGLREKLFF
CDR3 DNA: TGTGCCAGCAGCTTAGAGGGGCTCCGGGAAAAACTGTTTTTT

J gene: TRBJ2-5
V gene: TRBV30
CDR3 length: 13
clone size: -
D gene: -
CDR3 protein: CAWGAGIGETQYF
CDR3 DNA: TGTGCCTGGGGGGCGGGGATTGGAGAGACCCAGTACTTC

J gene: TRBJ2-1
V gene: TRBV6-4
CDR3 length: 15
clone size: -
D gene: -
CDR3 protein: CASTPIRQAYNEQFF
CDR3 DNA: TGTGCCAGCACCCCTATTCGGCAGGCCTACAATGAGCAGTTCTTC

J gene: TRBJ1-4
V gene: TRBV27
CDR3 length: 16
clone size: -
D gene: TRBD1
CDR3 protein: CASSLGTGMSNEKLFF
CDR3 DNA: TGTGCCAGCAGTTTAGGGACAGGGATGTCGAATGAAAAACTGTTTTTT

J gene: TRBJ2-7
V gene: TRBV7-8
CDR3 length: 15
clone size: -
D gene: -
CDR3 protein: CASSGRWGREYEQYF
CDR3 DNA: TGTGCCAGCAGCGGACGCTGGGGCAGGGAATACGAGCAGTACTTC

J gene: TRBJ2-7
V gene: TRBV18
CDR3 length: 15
clone size: -
D gene: TRBD2
CDR3 protein: CASSPNPAGGGEQYF
CDR3 DNA: TGTGCCAGCTCACCAAATCCAGCGGGAGGGGGAGAGCAGTACTTC

J gene: TRBJ2-7
V gene: TRBV6-6
CDR3 length: 15
clone size: -
D gene: -
CDR3 protein: CASSYSSGLQYEQYF
CDR3 DNA: TGTGCCAGCAGTTACTCCTCGGGACTCCAGTACGAGCAGTACTTC

J gene: TRBJ1-2
V gene: TRBV6-1
CDR3 length: 14
clone size: -
D gene: -
CDR3 protein: CASSVTETNYGYTF
CDR3 DNA: TGTGCCAGCAGTGTGACCGAGACTAACTATGGCTACACCTTC

J gene: TRBJ2-1
V gene: TRBV11-3
CDR3 length: 17
clone size: -
D gene: TRBD2
CDR3 protein: CASSLDRGGRVGNEQFF
CDR3 DNA: TGTGCCAGCAGCTTAGATCGGGGAGGGAGGGTTGGCAATGAGCAGTTCTTC

J gene: TRBJ2-7
V gene: TRBV18
CDR3 length: 14
clone size: -
D gene: TRBD1
CDR3 protein: CASSPQGANYEQYF
CDR3 DNA: TGTGCCAGCTCACCACAGGGGGCTAACTACGAGCAGTACTTC

J gene: TRBJ2-2
V gene: TRBV11-2
CDR3 length: 16
clone size: -
D gene: -
CDR3 protein: CASSLVSPRGDGELFF
CDR3 DNA: TGTGCCAGCAGCTTAGTTAGCCCCAGAGGTGACGGGGAGCTGTTTTTT

J gene: TRBJ2-1
V gene: TRBV27
CDR3 length: 18
clone size: -
D gene: TRBD2
CDR3 protein: CASSLLAGGPGSYNEQFF
CDR3 DNA: TGTGCCAGCAGTTTACTGGCGGGAGGGCCGGGATCCTACAATGAGCAGTTCTTC

J gene: TRBJ1-1
V gene: TRBV4-1
CDR3 length: 14
clone size: -
D gene: -
CDR3 protein: CASSQQGGNTEAFF
CDR3 DNA: TGCGCCAGCAGCCAACAGGGTGGAAACACTGAAGCTTTCTTT

J gene: TRBJ1-5
V gene: TRBV5-1
CDR3 length: 14
clone size: once
D gene: -
CDR3 protein: CASSLGASNQPQHF
CDR3 DNA: TGCGCCAGCAGCTTGGGCGCTAGCAATCAGCCCCAGCATTTT

J gene: TRBJ2-3
V gene: TRBV20-1
CDR3 length: 11
clone size: few
D gene: -
CDR3 protein: CSATSADTQYF
CDR3 DNA: TGCAGTGCTACGAGCGCAGATACGCAGTATTTT

J gene: TRBJ2-3
V gene: TRBV6-1
CDR3 length: 15
clone size: -
D gene: TRBD2
CDR3 protein: CASSETTGGPDTQYF
CDR3 DNA: TGTGCCAGCAGTGAAACGACGGGAGGGCCAGATACGCAGTATTTT

J gene: TRBJ1-5
V gene: TRBV19
CDR3 length: 16
clone size: once
D gene: -
CDR3 protein: CASRHLRQASNQPQHF
CDR3 DNA: TGTGCCAGTAGACACCTAAGACAGGCTTCCAATCAGCCCCAGCATTTT

J gene: TRBJ2-3
V gene: TRBV7-9
CDR3 length: 16
clone size: -
D gene: TRBD2
CDR3 protein: CASSRTYLAGADTQYF
CDR3 DNA: TGTGCCAGCAGCCGGACTTATCTAGCGGGAGCAGATACGCAGTATTTT

J gene: TRBJ1-2
V gene: TRBV4-2
CDR3 length: 15
clone size: -
D gene: TRBD1
CDR3 protein: CASSQLRQGDYGYTF
CDR3 DNA: TGTGCCAGCAGCCAACTTCGACAGGGGGACTATGGCTACACCTTC

J gene: TRBJ2-3
V gene: TRBV4-2
CDR3 length: 16
clone size: -
D gene: TRBD2
CDR3 protein: CASSLRLAGVTDTQYF
CDR3 DNA: TGTGCCAGCAGCTTACGACTAGCGGGAGTTACAGATACGCAGTATTTT